Listed below are T cell receptor beta chains from one sample, sequenced in a study of blood T cell repertoires in COVID-19. The repertoire was sequenced with immunoSEQ multiplex PCR; TCRdb's copy has only in-frame clones and lacks some. The sample lists 140,000 to 150,000 clones; 84% were seen once. Specimen: peripheral blood. Receptors originate from a human donor in a cohort sampled during active COVID-19. CDR3s include the opening cysteine and the closing phenylalanine or tryptophan. The D gene is left open where the match is weak. Only some rows state a clone size, as once, few, many or a class for expanded clones.

-,TRBJ2-5,TRBV5-1,-,TGCGCCAGCAGCTCACTAGTCCCCAGCCTGCAAGAGACCCAGTACTTC,CASSSLVPSLQETQYF
-,TRBJ2-7,TRBV6-5,-,TGTGCCAGCAGTCCCCAGGCCCGGAACGAGCAGTACTTC,CASSPQARNEQYF
-,TRBJ2-1,TRBV11-3,TRBD2,TGTGCCAGCAGCCGTATAGCGGGGGGGTTCGATGAGCAGTTCTTC,CASSRIAGGFDEQFF
-,TRBJ2-3,TRBV5-1,-,TGCGCCAGCAGCTTGGGAGATAGCACAGATACGCAGTATTTT,CASSLGDSTDTQYF
-,TRBJ2-1,TRBV6-2/TRBV6-3,TRBD2,TGTGCCAGCAGTTACTTGCGGGAGGGCTCCTACAATGAGCAGTTCTTC,CASSYLREGSYNEQFF
once,TRBJ1-1,TRBV13,TRBD1,TGTGCCAGCAGCCCAACAGGGGGAAGCACTGAAGCTTTCTTT,CASSPTGGSTEAFF
-,TRBJ1-1,TRBV3-1/TRBV3-2,-,TGTGCCAGCAGCCAACCCAGTCAGAACACTGAAGCTTTCTTT,CASSQPSQNTEAFF
-,TRBJ2-1,TRBV2,-,TGTGCCAGCAAGGGGGGGATATCGGGCAATGAGCAGTTCTTC,CASKGGISGNEQFF
-,TRBJ1-1,TRBV29-1,-,TGCAGCGTTGAAGGGGGCGGCCGGGGGGCTTTCTTT,CSVEGGGRGAFF
-,TRBJ2-2,TRBV5-1,TRBD2,TGCGCCAGCAGCTTGTCAGCGGGGGGCACCGGGGAGCTGTTTTTT,CASSLSAGGTGELFF
-,TRBJ1-5,TRBV30,TRBD1,TGTGCCTGGAGTGTACTTGGACAGGGTCGAAATCAGCCCCAGCATTTT,CAWSVLGQGRNQPQHF
-,TRBJ1-2,TRBV19,TRBD1,TGTGCCAGTAGTCCCCCGGGACAGCTGAGCTATGGCTACACCTTC,CASSPPGQLSYGYTF
-,TRBJ1-1,TRBV4-1,-,TGCGCCAGCAGCCACGCGGGCGGGGTCTTAAACACTGAAGCTTTCTTT,CASSHAGGVLNTEAFF
few,TRBJ1-1,TRBV7-2,-,TGTGCCAGCAGCTTAGCGCACAGAGTGACTGAAGCTTTCTTT,CASSLAHRVTEAFF
few,TRBJ2-7,TRBV5-1,TRBD2,TGCGCCAGCCGACCCGAGATTAGCGGGGCTAACTACGAGCAGTACTTC,CASRPEISGANYEQYF
-,TRBJ1-1,TRBV12-3/TRBV12-4,-,TGTGCCAGCAGTTGGGGAGCGGTAGCTTTCTTT,CASSWGAVAFF
-,TRBJ2-1,TRBV5-1,TRBD1,TGCGCCAGCAGGACGGGACAGGGTTCCTACAATGAGCAGTTCTTC,CASRTGQGSYNEQFF
-,TRBJ2-1,TRBV5-1,-,TGCGCCAGCAGCTTGGCTAGGGGGGGAAACTCCTACAATGAGCAGTTCTTC,CASSLARGGNSYNEQFF
-,TRBJ1-5,TRBV4-2,-,TGTGCCAGCAGCCAATCATGGGGGGAAAATCAGCCCCAGCATTTT,CASSQSWGENQPQHF
-,TRBJ2-1,TRBV7-2,-,TGTGCCAGTGAGATTCAGGGGACGTCCTACAATGAGCAGTTCTTC,CASEIQGTSYNEQFF
-,TRBJ2-4,TRBV7-2,TRBD2,TGTGCCAGCAGCTTAGTCGCGGGGGAGCGGGACATTCAGTACTTC,CASSLVAGERDIQYF
-,TRBJ2-1,TRBV6-6,-,TGTGCCAGCAGATCGCTGAAGGAGGGCTCCTACAATGAGCAGTTCTTC,CASRSLKEGSYNEQFF
-,TRBJ2-7,TRBV6-2/TRBV6-3,TRBD2,TGTGCCAGCAGTCTAGCGGGGAGTCGCTACGAGCAGTACTTC,CASSLAGSRYEQYF
once,TRBJ1-2,TRBV2,-,TGTGCCAGCACTCAGGGCTACTATGGCTACACCTTC,CASTQGYYGYTF
-,TRBJ2-7,TRBV5-1,TRBD2,TGCGCCAGCAGAAGGGGAGGGACGGGGACCTACGAGCAGTACTTC,CASRRGGTGTYEQYF
-,TRBJ2-1,TRBV11-3,TRBD1,TGTGCCAGCAGCTCCGGGACAGATGATTCCCATGAGCAGTTCTTC,CASSSGTDDSHEQFF
-,TRBJ1-2,TRBV7-2,TRBD1,TGTGCCAGCAGCTCAACAGGGGCGGTCGACTATGGCTACACCTTC,CASSSTGAVDYGYTF
-,TRBJ2-1,TRBV18,TRBD2,TGTGCCAGCTCAGCCGCCGGGACTAGCAGGTTGAGTGAGCAGTTCTTC,CASSAAGTSRLSEQFF
-,TRBJ1-1,TRBV29-1,TRBD1,TGCAGCGTTGTGGGACAGATTGAAGCTTTCTTT,CSVVGQIEAFF
-,TRBJ1-2,TRBV6-5,-,TGTGCCAGCAGAGCACAGGGAGCGGACGGCTACACCTTC,CASRAQGADGYTF
-,TRBJ1-3,TRBV12-3/TRBV12-4,-,TGTGCCAGCAGACCAGGGCCAGGAAACACCATATATTTT,CASRPGPGNTIYF
-,TRBJ1-1,TRBV5-1,-,TGCGCCAGCAGCTCGGGGGTTATAGACACTGAAGCTTTCTTT,CASSSGVIDTEAFF
-,TRBJ1-1,TRBV3-1/TRBV3-2,TRBD1,TGTGCCAGCAGCCAACGGGACAGGGTGGGTGAAGCTTTCTTT,CASSQRDRVGEAFF
-,TRBJ2-1,TRBV7-3,TRBD1,TGTGCCAGCAGTCCGGACAGGGGTTCCTACAATGAGCAGTTCTTC,CASSPDRGSYNEQFF
-,TRBJ1-1,TRBV2,-,TGTGCCAGCAGTGTCTGGTGGACAGAAGCTTTCTTT,CASSVWWTEAFF
-,TRBJ2-5,TRBV20-1,-,TGCAGTGGGGGGCTCGAGGATACCCAGTACTTC,CSGGLEDTQYF
-,TRBJ2-5,TRBV11-2,TRBD1,TGTGCCAGCAGCTTAGGGGACAGGGGTGATCGAGAGACCCAGTACTTC,CASSLGDRGDRETQYF
-,TRBJ2-3,TRBV3-1/TRBV3-2,-,TGTGCCAGCAGCTACACAGATACGCAGTATTTT,CASSYTDTQYF
few,TRBJ2-3,TRBV7-9,TRBD2,TGTGCCAGCAGCCCCTTAGTCATAGCGGGGTCGGATACGCAGTATTTT,CASSPLVIAGSDTQYF
-,TRBJ2-5,TRBV10-3,TRBD2,TGTGCCATCAGTGAATCGACTAGCGGGGCAAGTCTCCAGTACTTC,CAISESTSGASLQYF
-,TRBJ2-7,TRBV10-3,-,TGTGCCATCAGTGCTTCGACAGGTGGCTACGAGCAGTACTTC,CAISASTGGYEQYF
-,TRBJ2-2,TRBV12-5,TRBD1,TGTGCTAGTGGTCCCCACCTGACAGGGTCTGACACCGGGGAGCTGTTTTTT,CASGPHLTGSDTGELFF
-,TRBJ2-1,TRBV18,TRBD1,TGTGCCAGCTCCCGCGGACAGGGTCAGTATGAGCAGTTCTTC,CASSRGQGQYEQFF
once,TRBJ2-2,TRBV11-3,TRBD1,TGTGCCAGCAGCCCACGACAGGGGCGGACGAACACCGGGGAGCTGTTTTTT,CASSPRQGRTNTGELFF
-,TRBJ1-4,TRBV7-9,TRBD1,TGTGCCAGCAGTTTAACAGGGGGCGGCGAAAAACTGTTTTTT,CASSLTGGGEKLFF
few,TRBJ1-5,TRBV27,-,TGTGCCAGCAGTTTAAGGCAGGCTTCCAATCAGCCCCAGCATTTT,CASSLRQASNQPQHF
-,TRBJ1-1,TRBV7-3,-,TGTGCCAGCAGCTGGACACAGAACACTGAAGCTTTCTTT,CASSWTQNTEAFF
-,TRBJ2-7,TRBV6-5,TRBD1,TGTGCCAGCAGCTTACAGGGGGCGCTTTACGAGCAGTACTTC,CASSLQGALYEQYF
few,TRBJ1-6,TRBV6-5,TRBD1,TGTGCCAGCCGAAGATCGACAGGGGTACAGTCACCCCTCCACTTT,CASRRSTGVQSPLHF
-,TRBJ1-5,TRBV19,TRBD1,TGTGCCAGTAGCCAGGACAGGAATCAGCCCCAGCATTTT,CASSQDRNQPQHF
-,TRBJ1-2,TRBV4-2,-,TGTGCCAGCAGCCCCCACACAGACCGCTCCCTTAACTATGGCTACACCTTC,CASSPHTDRSLNYGYTF
-,TRBJ1-4,TRBV28,-,TGTGCCAGCAGTTCCCCGGGGTTCACTAATGAAAAACTGTTTTTT,CASSSPGFTNEKLFF
-,TRBJ1-5,TRBV5-6,-,TGTGCCAGCAGCCGAGCCCAGGGAAGTCAGCCCCAGCATTTT,CASSRAQGSQPQHF
-,TRBJ1-2,TRBV29-1,-,TGCAGCGTTGAAGATACGGGGGGCTGGGGTGGCTACACCTTC,CSVEDTGGWGGYTF
-,TRBJ1-1,TRBV4-3,-,TGCGCCAGCAGCCAAGTTGCAGGGAACACTGAAGCTTTCTTT,CASSQVAGNTEAFF